This TCR beta chain was profiled in a study of response to subunit inactivated influenza vaccine. Findings and caveats of the study: Authors suggested each seasonal influenza vaccination recruits few new T cells.

About this clonotype: Its antigen is not identified.

MiXCR, run by TCRdb on the RT-PCR reads, gives a single entry per CDR3 protein. The sample shows a few hundred thousand distinct CDR3 sequences, about a fifth of them seen only once. This CDR3 is built from 23 residues. V lost 1 base and J lost 3; bases outside the gene matches: 29. Germline V CDR1 and CDR2: DFQATT, SNEGSKA (reference sequence). The chain couples TRBV20-1 to TRBJ2-3; 9 nucleotides match TRBD2. This receptor was identified in a man between 50 and 69 years old who received an inactivated influenza vaccine. Sample: PBMCs from blood, taken approximately 20 months after vaccination. The CDR3 loop reads CSARVTGAYWELPGLARTDTQYF. Here the CDR3 DNA reads TGCAGTGCTAGAGTAACTGGAGCATATTGGGAACTACCAGGACTAGCGAGGACAGATACGCAGTATTTT.